The clone carrying this T cell receptor (beta chain) was seen many times. Its antigen is unknown. The entry originates in a study of T-cell memory formation after mild COVID-19. Findings and caveats of the study: The authors left the SARS-CoV-2 specificity of second-wave clones peaking on day 37 unconfirmed.

Barcoded TCR alpha and TCR beta cDNA libraries with UMIs came from 5'RACE using constant-segment primers. TCRdb redid the calling of the 5' RACE reads with MiXCR, one entry per CDR3 protein. Of about 39,000 distinct CDR3 sequences in the sample, 6% to 6.5% are singletons; the top ten hold 0.81%. The CDR3 has 16 amino acids. The V segment lost 3 bases and the J segment 1 base; nucleotides outside the gene matches: 5. Sequenced material: PBMCs or a T cell subset sorted from them (not recorded which). The chain carries TRBV12-3 or TRBV12-4 and TRBJ2-1, with 8 bases identical to TRBD2. This receptor was obtained from an adult who had mild COVID-19 (a few samples of this study predate the infection). Cell type and time point are not known. CDR3 bases: TGTGCCAGCAGTTTCCCGGGACTAGGGTCCTACAATGAGCAGTTCTTC. Translated, it gives CASSFPGLGSYNEQFF.